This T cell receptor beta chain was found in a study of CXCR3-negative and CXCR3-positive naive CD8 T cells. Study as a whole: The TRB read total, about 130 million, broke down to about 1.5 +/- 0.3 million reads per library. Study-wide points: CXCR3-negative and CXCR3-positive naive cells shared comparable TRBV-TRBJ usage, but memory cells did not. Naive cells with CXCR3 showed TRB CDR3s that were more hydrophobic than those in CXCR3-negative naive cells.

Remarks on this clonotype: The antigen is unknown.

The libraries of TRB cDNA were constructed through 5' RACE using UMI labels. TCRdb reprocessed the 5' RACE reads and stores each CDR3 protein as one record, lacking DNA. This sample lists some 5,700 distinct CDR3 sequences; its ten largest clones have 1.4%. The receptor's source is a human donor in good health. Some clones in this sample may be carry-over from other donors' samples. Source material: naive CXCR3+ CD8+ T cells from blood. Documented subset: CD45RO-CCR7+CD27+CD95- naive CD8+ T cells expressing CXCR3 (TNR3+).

The CDR3 here is CASSLGGIYYEQYF. The genes are TRBV5-1 and TRBJ2-7. The CDR3 spans 14 residues. Germline CDR1 is SGHRS and CDR2 is YFSETQ.